This is a list of T cell receptor beta chains from one sample in a study of blood T cells in healthy people across ages. TCRdb reprocessed the 5' RACE reads via MiXCR and lists one record per CDR3 protein. The sample lists 800,000 to 1,300,000 distinct CDR3 sequences, almost 25% occurring once. The same sample was also used in a study of T cells of mothers and their children.

Sequencing was carried out using blood. The receptor set was obtained from a girl aged 2-10 years in good health. Both conserved end residues are part of each CDR3. A D gene is named only where the DNA matches it firmly. A clone size is listed for some rows: how often the clone was seen (once, few, many), or a class if it is expanded.

few	TRBV29-1	TRBD1	TRBJ2-5	CSVVDRGQETQYF	TGCAGCGTTGTGGACAGGGGCCAGGAGACCCAGTACTTC
few	TRBV18	NA	TRBJ2-5	CASSPPAGEKGETQYF	TGTGCCAGCTCACCACCGGCAGGGGAGAAAGGAGAGACCCAGTACTTC
NA	TRBV15	TRBD1	TRBJ1-2	CATSRDRENYGYPF	TGTGCCACCAGCAGGGACAGGGAAAACTATGGCTACCCCTTC
NA	TRBV7-2	TRBD1	TRBJ1-2	CASSLLGQTFYGYTF	TGTGCCAGCAGCTTGTTGGGACAGACGTTCTATGGCTACACCTTC
NA	TRBV25-1	NA	TRBJ2-6	CASSRSQAGANVLTF	TGTGCCAGCAGCAGGTCCCAGGCTGGGGCCAACGTCCTGACTTTC
NA	TRBV7-2	NA	TRBJ2-5	CASSYDGLGGETQYF	TGTGCCAGCAGCTACGACGGACTGGGGGGCGAGACCCAGTACTTC
NA	TRBV20-1	TRBD2	TRBJ2-7	CSAGKDGGYLREQYF	TGCAGTGCTGGGAAAGACGGGGGGTATCTGCGCGAGCAGTACTTC
NA	TRBV7-2	NA	TRBJ2-5	CASRPRTVETQYF	TGTGCCAGCAGACCCCGGACGGTGGAGACCCAGTACTTC
NA	TRBV5-1	NA	TRBJ2-1	CASSLEQPTYNEQFF	TGCGCCAGCAGCTTGGAACAGCCTACCTACAATGAGCAGTTCTTC
NA	TRBV6-5	TRBD1	TRBJ2-6	CASSYRQGDSGANVLTF	TGTGCCAGCAGTTATAGACAGGGCGACTCTGGGGCCAACGTCCTGACTTTC
NA	TRBV12-3/TRBV12-4	NA	TRBJ2-7	CASSPGLFHEQYF	TGTGCCAGCAGTCCGGGACTTTTCCACGAGCAGTACTTC
few	TRBV11-2	TRBD2	TRBJ2-3	CASSLDLRAGISDTQYF	TGTGCCAGCAGCTTAGATCTTCGAGCGGGGATCTCGGATACGCAGTATTTT
once	TRBV20-1	TRBD2	TRBJ2-1	CSASPKRGAYNEQFF	TGCAGTGCCTCTCCCAAGCGGGGGGCTTACAATGAGCAGTTCTTC
few	TRBV28	NA	TRBJ2-7	CAGSPIEGLGEQYF	TGTGCCGGCAGTCCCATCGAGGGGTTGGGGGAGCAGTACTTC
NA	TRBV3-1	TRBD2	TRBJ2-1	CASSQGTSDEQFF	TGTGCCAGCAGCCAAGGGACTAGCGATGAGCAGTTCTTC
few	TRBV11-2	TRBD1	TRBJ2-1	CASSLGQGGFYNEQFF	TGTGCCAGCAGCCTTGGACAGGGGGGGTTTTACAATGAGCAGTTCTTC
NA	TRBV7-9	NA	TRBJ1-1	CASSSPPPTEAFF	TGTGCCAGCAGCTCCCCACCCCCCACTGAAGCTTTCTTT
NA	TRBV5-1	TRBD1	TRBJ1-2	CASSLQGAETGYTF	TGCGCCAGCAGCTTACAGGGGGCGGAAACTGGCTACACCTTC
NA	TRBV7-2	TRBD1	TRBJ1-2	CASSLNRGWGYTF	TGTGCCAGCAGCCTAAACAGGGGCTGGGGCTACACCTTC
NA	TRBV6-5	TRBD2	TRBJ2-3	CASRLAGTVGDTQYF	TGTGCCAGCAGACTAGCGGGGACCGTGGGAGATACGCAGTATTTT
few	TRBV20-1	TRBD2	TRBJ2-3	CSATTSGRDTQYF	TGCAGTGCTACCACTAGCGGGAGGGATACGCAGTATTTT
NA	TRBV12-3/TRBV12-4	NA	TRBJ2-6	CASRSRSGANVLTF	TGTGCCAGCAGATCTCGTTCTGGGGCCAACGTCCTGACTTTC
NA	TRBV5-1	TRBD2	TRBJ2-5	CASSLVGLAGVGQETQYF	TGCGCCAGCAGCCTGGTGGGACTAGCGGGAGTAGGGCAAGAGACCCAGTACTTC
NA	TRBV7-9	NA	TRBJ1-4	CASSLGGDPTNERLFF	TGTGCCAGCAGCTTAGGAGGCGATCCGACTAATGAAAGACTGTTTTTT
few	TRBV28	TRBD1	TRBJ2-7	CASSLLQDRGYEQYF	TGTGCCAGCAGTCTCCTGCAAGACAGGGGATACGAGCAGTACTTC
few	TRBV4-3	NA	TRBJ1-1	CASSQAWGGVGAEAFF	TGCGCCAGCAGCCAAGCTTGGGGAGGTGTTGGAGCTGAAGCTTTCTTT
NA	TRBV7-2	NA	TRBJ2-7	CASSLLGQGLSYEQYF	TGTGCCAGCAGCTTATTAGGTCAGGGACTCTCCTACGAGCAGTACTTC
NA	TRBV9	NA	TRBJ2-1	CASSVAAEPPYNEQFF	TGTGCCAGCAGCGTAGCGGCGGAACCGCCCTACAATGAGCAGTTCTTC
few	TRBV29-1	NA	TRBJ2-3	CSVLESDTQYF	TGCAGCGTATTGGAGTCCGATACGCAGTATTTT
NA	TRBV20-1	NA	TRBJ2-5	CSARTYNVETQYF	TGCAGTGCTAGAACCTATAACGTAGAGACCCAGTACTTC
many	TRBV12-3/TRBV12-4	NA	TRBJ1-4	CASSLGGGEKLFF	TGTGCCAGCAGTTTAGGGGGGGGTGAAAAACTGTTTTTT
few	TRBV6-1	NA	TRBJ2-5	CASNTFGVLTSYETQYF	TGTGCCAGCAACACGTTTGGGGTCCTAACGAGTTATGAGACCCAGTACTTC
few	TRBV12-3/TRBV12-4	NA	TRBJ2-3	CASSFGAGITDTQYF	TGTGCCAGCAGTTTTGGGGCGGGGATCACAGATACGCAGTATTTT
NA	TRBV20-1	NA	TRBJ1-2	CSALDSYGYTF	TGCAGTGCCCTCGACAGCTATGGCTACACCTTC
few	TRBV7-9	NA	TRBJ1-4	CASSLESIVLFF	TGTGCCAGCAGCTTAGAATCGATTGTACTGTTTTTT
NA	TRBV7-9	NA	TRBJ2-1	CASSGTDPEIEQFF	TGTGCCAGCAGCGGGACGGATCCAGAGATTGAGCAGTTCTTC
NA	TRBV7-8	NA	TRBJ1-1	CASSLVSRRLNTEAFF	TGTGCCAGCAGCTTAGTGTCCCGACGGCTGAACACTGAAGCTTTCTTT
NA	TRBV29-1	TRBD1	TRBJ1-1	CSVERTGQGTEAFF	TGCAGCGTGGAACGGACAGGACAAGGCACTGAAGCTTTCTTT
few	TRBV27	NA	TRBJ2-1	CASRTSSMDEQFF	TGTGCCAGCAGAACTAGTTCTATGGATGAGCAGTTCTTC
few	TRBV5-5	NA	TRBJ2-4	CASSLSQDGNIQYF	TGTGCCAGCAGCCTCTCTCAGGACGGAAACATTCAGTACTTC
NA	TRBV4-1	TRBD2	TRBJ2-5	CASSPKDRISGRFPETQYF	TGCGCCAGCAGCCCAAAGGATCGAATCAGCGGGAGATTCCCAGAGACCCAGTACTTC
NA	TRBV21-1	NA	TRBJ2-7	CASSFRLAAYEQYF	TGTGCCAGCAGCTTTCGACTAGCGGCCTACGAGCAGTACTTC
few	TRBV29-1	NA	TRBJ1-1	CSVAGLVGTEAFF	TGCAGCGTTGCAGGCTTGGTGGGGACTGAAGCTTTCTTT
NA	TRBV5-1	NA	TRBJ2-3	CASSLRRLTAVVADTQYF	TGCGCCAGCAGCTTGAGGAGATTGACTGCGGTAGTAGCAGATACGCAGTATTTT
few	TRBV11-3	NA	TRBJ2-7	CASSSFRRRGVGEQYF	TGTGCCAGCAGCTCCTTCCGAAGGAGAGGGGTTGGCGAGCAGTACTTC
NA	TRBV5-1	NA	TRBJ2-1	CASRVADNEQFF	TGCGCCAGCAGGGTAGCAGACAATGAGCAGTTCTTC
NA	TRBV5-1	TRBD2	TRBJ2-7	CASNLGGEQYF	TGCGCCAGCAATCTGGGGGGGGAGCAGTACTTC
NA	TRBV28	NA	TRBJ2-2	CASSFPPDGELFF	TGTGCCAGCAGTTTCCCCCCTGACGGGGAGCTGTTTTTT
few	TRBV24-1	NA	TRBJ2-1	CATSDSVGGRSGNEQFF	TGTGCCACCAGTGATTCCGTCGGTGGCCGGTCGGGCAATGAGCAGTTCTTC
NA	TRBV12-3/TRBV12-4	NA	TRBJ2-1	CASVTYNEQFF	TGTGCCAGCGTAACCTACAATGAGCAGTTCTTC
NA	TRBV2	NA	TRBJ2-7	CASSEIGIYEQYF	TGTGCCAGCAGTGAGATAGGGATCTACGAGCAGTACTTC
NA	TRBV7-9	TRBD1	TRBJ2-5	CASSPGQGVVQTQYF	TGTGCCAGCAGCCCTGGACAGGGGGTCGTTCAGACCCAGTACTTC
few	TRBV20-1	TRBD1	TRBJ2-2	CSAPTGYNTGELFF	TGCAGTGCGCCGACAGGGTATAACACCGGGGAGCTGTTTTTT
few	TRBV7-9	NA	TRBJ2-5	CASTVAVGLEETQYF	TGTGCCAGCACCGTAGCGGTTGGGTTGGAAGAGACCCAGTACTTC
many	TRBV4-1	NA	TRBJ2-2	CASSQVGGSGELFF	TGCGCCAGCAGCCAAGTTGGAGGGTCCGGGGAGCTGTTTTTT
few	TRBV20-1	NA	TRBJ1-4	CSARETVREKLFF	TGCAGTGCTAGAGAGACAGTACGGGAAAAACTGTTTTTT
few	TRBV27	NA	TRBJ1-4	CASSLQVNEKLFF	TGTGCCAGCAGTTTACAGGTCAATGAAAAACTGTTTTTT
few	TRBV4-1	NA	TRBJ2-1	CASSRLLRDEQFF	TGCGCCAGCAGCCGCCTCCTTAGGGATGAGCAGTTCTTC
NA	TRBV6-4	NA	TRBJ1-1	CASSATDRNTEAFF	TGTGCCAGCAGTGCCACGGACAGAAACACTGAAGCTTTCTTT